One and the same sample provided the 23 T cell receptor beta chains below, sequenced in a study of T-cell reconstitution after alpha-beta-depleted transplantation in children. Unique molecular identifiers were used in preparing the TCRbeta library. One entry per CDR3 protein, called by TCRdb with MiXCR from the PCR reads. The table lists hundreds of thousands of distinct CDR3 sequences, about an eighth of them singletons. The material was PBMCs, mostly from graft donor cells, obtained 360 days after TCRalphabeta/CD19-depleted stem cell transplant. The receptors were sampled from a male patient between 5 and 17 years old who had a stem cell transplant for acute myeloid leukemia, so the T cells may come from the graft donor.

This rearrangement joins TRBV6-6 to TRBJ2-7; D not resolved. The length of the CDR3 is 12 residues. V was trimmed by 2 bases and J by 9 bases, leaving 11 bases between them. Per the germline V gene, CDR1 is MNHNY and CDR2 is SVGAGI (reference sequence). For the CDR3, the DNA is TGTGCCAGCAGTTACGGGCAGTCTATGCAGTACTTC. The encoded protein is CASSYGQSMQYF.

For this clonotype: One end of the junction is discordant with germline, which a read error may explain. V gene TRBV10-3 combines with J gene TRBJ2-5; D assignment may be TRBD1 or TRBD2 (5 bases each). Germline V gene sequence: CDR1 ENHRY, CDR2 SYGVKD. The CDR3 is 15 amino acids. In nucleotides, the CDR3 is TGTGCCATCAGTGATTCAATGATGCCAGAGGGGACCCATTACTTC. Translating it yields CAISDSMMPEGTHYF.

A few counts support this clonotype. The V call is TRBV7-2, the J call TRBJ1-2, with no clear D. Trimming left V 8 bases short and J 8 bases short, with 18 bases between. CDR1 and CDR2 from the germline V gene are SGHTA and FQGNSA. This CDR3 has 13 amino acids. The CDR3 sequence: CASSEGPAGGYTF. CDR3 DNA sequence: TGTGCCAGCTCGGAGGGCCCAGCCGGAGGCTACACCTTC.

This clonotype appeared many times. The chain joins TRBV7-2 to TRBJ2-1; D might be TRBD2 (6 bases). The V and J ends lost 1 base and 1 base respectively, with 11 bases between them. This CDR3 has 16 amino acids. From germline, CDR1 is SGHTA and CDR2 FQGNSA. CDR3 protein: CASSLGLVGSYNEQFF. CDR3 nucleotide sequence: TGTGCCAGCAGCTTAGGACTAGTGGGGTCCTACAATGAGCAGTTCTTC. Combining the CDR3 with reference TRBV7-2 and TRBJ2-1 gives the whole variable domain GAGVSQSPSNKVTEKGKDVELRCDPISGHTALYWYRQSLGQGLEFLIYFQGNSAPDKSGLPSDRFSAERTGGSVSTLTIQRTQQEDSAVYLCASSLGLVGSYNEQFFGPGTRLTVL.

Here the CDR3 reads CASSLEEPLAKNIQYF. In DNA form, the CDR3 reads TGCGCCAGCAGCTTGGAGGAACCCTTAGCCAAAAACATTCAGTACTTC. The chain uses TRBV5-1 and TRBJ2-4; D remains unclear. CDR1 SGHRS and CDR2 YFSETQ come from the germline V gene. The CDR3 sequence is 16 residues long. V gave up 0 bases and J gave up 0 bases, with 10 bases separating them.

Ten or more counts support this clonotype. The chain employs TRBV20-1 and TRBJ2-7; TRBD2 aligns across 7 bases. With V trimmed by 3 bases and J by 3 bases, 8 bases remained unmatched. This CDR3 region has 14 residues. Germline assignment: CDR1 DFQATT and CDR2 SNEGSKA (reference sequence). The chain's CDR3 is CSASESSGGYEQYF. In nucleotides, the CDR3 is TGCAGTGCTAGCGAGTCTAGCGGAGGCTACGAGCAGTACTTC.

In its sample, this clonotype was seen a few times. The chain combines TRBV5-6 with TRBJ2-7, with D perhaps assigned TRBD1 or TRBD2 (10 bases each). The CDR3 extends over 19 amino acids. Deletions cut 4 bases from V and 2 bases from J, with 28 bases between. CDR1 SGHDT and CDR2 YYEEEE come from the germline V gene. CDR3 coding DNA: TGTGCCAGCAGCCCCTACTGGACAGGGGGTCTAGCGGGGGCCTACGAGCAGTACTTC. Protein: CASSPYWTGGLAGAYEQYF.

This clonotype occurred a few times. V usage is TRBV7-6 and J usage is TRBJ2-1; 9 bases match TRBD2. CDR1 is SGHVS and CDR2 is FNYEAQ in the germline V gene. The ends lost 4 bases at V and 4 bases at J; junction bases unmatched: 5. This CDR3 contains 15 residues. The CDR3 region has the DNA TGTGCCAGCAGCTCGACTAGCGGACGATACAATGAGCAGTTCTTC. It translates to CASSSTSGRYNEQFF.

There are a few counts of this clonotype. This chain joins TRBV20-1 and TRBJ2-2, with 14 bases fitting TRBD2. Per germline, CDR1 DFQATT and CDR2 SNEGSKA (reference sequence). The trim removed 3 bases at V and 4 bases at J, leaving 7 bases unmatched. This CDR3 contains 17 residues. CDR3 nucleotide sequence: TGCAGTGCTAGCCGACTAGCGGGAGGGTCGAGCACCGGGGAGCTGTTTTTT. This encodes CSASRLAGGSSTGELFF.

This clonotype has more than one count but fewer than ten. The chain employs TRBV5-1 and TRBJ2-7; D is undetermined. CDR1 and CDR2 from the germline V gene are SGHRS and YFSETQ. The CDR3 is 14 amino acids. V dropped 3 bases and J dropped 5 bases, with 15 bases sitting between them. DNA for the CDR3: TGCGCCAGCAGCTGGGCCGGGCACAGCGACGAGCAGTACTTC. Translation gives CASSWAGHSDEQYF.

The CDR3 is CSARDSGRPYNEQFF. The CDR3 bases are TGCAGTGCTAGGGATAGCGGGAGACCTTACAATGAGCAGTTCTTC. The chain links TRBV20-1 to TRBJ2-1; 9 bases fit TRBD2. Per the germline V gene, CDR1 is DFQATT and CDR2 is SNEGSKA (reference sequence). This CDR3 region has 15 residues. V lost 3 bases and J lost 4; bases outside the gene matches: 7.

This clonotype was counted many times. The rearrangement joins TRBV4-3 to TRBJ2-7, with a tentative D call TRBD2 (6 bases). Trimming took off 0 bases at V and 6 bases at J, with 6 bases between the two ends. From germline, CDR1 is LGHNA and CDR2 YSLEER. The length of the CDR3 is 12 residues. CDR3 DNA: TGCGCCAGCAGCCAAGACGGGGGCGAGCAGTACTTC. Amino acids: CASSQDGGEQYF.

This clonotype has only a few counts. This chain uses TRBV12-3 or TRBV12-4 with TRBJ2-3, with a possible D match to TRBD2 (6 bases). The CDR3 spans 15 residues. V was pared by 5 bases and J by 6 bases, with 18 bases between. The CDR3 loop is CASSPLGGKADTQYF. The CDR3 DNA sequence: TGTGCCAGCAGTCCATTGGGCGGGAAAGCCGATACGCAGTATTTT.

The genes are TRBV19 and TRBJ2-7; D call uncertain. V lost 5 bases, J lost 2 bases, and 10 bases lay in between. Germline V gene lookup returns CDR1 LNHDA and CDR2 SQIVND (reference sequence). This CDR3 has 13 residues. This CDR3 reads CASSVQVTYEQYF. CDR3 in DNA: TGTGCCAGTAGTGTGCAGGTTACCTACGAGCAGTACTTC.

This clonotype was observed at least ten times. The gene calls are TRBV21-1 and TRBJ2-1. TRBV21-1 is listed as a pseudogene. The CDR3 runs 13 residues. In nucleotides, the CDR3 is TGTGCCAGCAGGGAACCGCAGAGGACCGGGCAGTTCTTC. It codes for CASREPQRTGQFF.

This clonotype was counted ten times or more. J is TRBJ1-2 and V is TRBV20-1; 7 positions agree with TRBD1. There are 11 residues in the CDR3. CDR1 DFQATT and CDR2 SNEGSKA come from the germline V gene (reference sequence). J was trimmed by 2 bases and V by 7 bases; bases with no gene match: 1. Here the CDR3 DNA reads TGCAGTGGGGGACAGAACTATGGCTACACCTTC. This codes for CSGGQNYGYTF.

This clonotype has a handful of counts. The J gene is TRBJ2-3, the V gene TRBV7-8; D gene ambiguous. The germline CDR1 and CDR2 sequences are SGHVS and FQNEAQ. Trimming took off 6 bases at V and 4 bases at J, with 23 bases between the two ends. The CDR3 covers 17 residues. The CDR3 sequence: CASRPHSRGRTADTQYF. In DNA form, the CDR3 reads TGTGCCAGCAGACCACACTCCCGAGGACGTACGGCAGATACGCAGTATTTT.

In its sample, this clonotype was seen once. The rearrangement uses TRBV24-1 and TRBJ2-1; 15 nucleotides align to TRBD2. The CDR3 sequence is 15 residues long. Trimming took 9 bases from V and 7 from J; bases not matched to a gene: 6. CDR1 and CDR2 from the germline V gene are KGHDR and SFDVKD. In nucleotides, the CDR3 is TGTGCCACCTCGGGACTAGCGGGAGGTAAGAATGAGCAGTTCTTC. Translated: CATSGLAGGKNEQFF.

This clonotype has just a few counts. The chain uses TRBV20-1 and TRBJ2-2; a possible D gene is TRBD2 (7 bases). Germline CDR1 and CDR2: DFQATT and SNEGSKA (reference sequence). V lost 7 bases and J lost 6, with 24 bases in between. The CDR3 extends over 16 amino acids. The CDR3 bases are TGCAGTGTATCGAGAGGTCGGAGAGGGGGGGCCGGGGAGCTGTTTTTT. As protein: CSVSRGRRGGAGELFF.

This rearrangement joins TRBV7-2 to TRBJ2-1; 11 bases are a match to TRBD2. V shed 0 bases and J 3 bases; nucleotides not matched to a gene: 4. This CDR3 has 17 amino acids. Germline CDR1 reads SGHTA; CDR2 reads FQGNSA. The CDR3 sequence: CASSLAPGTSGYNEQFF. DNA for the CDR3: TGTGCCAGCAGCTTAGCTCCCGGGACTAGCGGCTACAATGAGCAGTTCTTC.

The chain uses TRBV29-1 and TRBJ2-1; 11 bases are shared with TRBD2. J was trimmed by 8 bases and V by 4 bases; bases with no gene match: 4. CDR3 length: 13 residues. Germline assignment: CDR1 SQVTM and CDR2 ANQGSEA. In DNA form, the CDR3 reads TGCAGCGTTGGAGGACTAGCGGGCCATGAGCAGTTCTTC. Protein product: CSVGGLAGHEQFF.

This clonotype was seen a handful of times. This chain uses TRBV5-1 with TRBJ1-2; D is possibly TRBD1 (5 bases). The CDR3 runs 15 residues. Trimming pared 1 base from V and 7 bases from J, leaving 17 bases between. CDR1 is SGHRS, CDR2 YFSETQ, per germline. The CDR3 protein is CASSLLAGTEGGYTF. CDR3 nucleotide sequence: TGCGCCAGCAGCTTGTTAGCTGGGACCGAGGGTGGCTACACCTTC.

This clonotype came up many times. V is TRBV29-1 and J is TRBJ2-7; D is undetermined. V lost 6 bases and J 2 bases, leaving 20 bases between the germline ends. The CDR3 loop spans 15 amino acids. Germline CDR1 is SQVTM and CDR2 is ANQGSEA. CDR3 sequence (DNA): TGCAGCGTCGTCGATCTGGCGGAACTAACCTACGAGCAGTACTTC. Its protein product is CSVVDLAELTYEQYF.